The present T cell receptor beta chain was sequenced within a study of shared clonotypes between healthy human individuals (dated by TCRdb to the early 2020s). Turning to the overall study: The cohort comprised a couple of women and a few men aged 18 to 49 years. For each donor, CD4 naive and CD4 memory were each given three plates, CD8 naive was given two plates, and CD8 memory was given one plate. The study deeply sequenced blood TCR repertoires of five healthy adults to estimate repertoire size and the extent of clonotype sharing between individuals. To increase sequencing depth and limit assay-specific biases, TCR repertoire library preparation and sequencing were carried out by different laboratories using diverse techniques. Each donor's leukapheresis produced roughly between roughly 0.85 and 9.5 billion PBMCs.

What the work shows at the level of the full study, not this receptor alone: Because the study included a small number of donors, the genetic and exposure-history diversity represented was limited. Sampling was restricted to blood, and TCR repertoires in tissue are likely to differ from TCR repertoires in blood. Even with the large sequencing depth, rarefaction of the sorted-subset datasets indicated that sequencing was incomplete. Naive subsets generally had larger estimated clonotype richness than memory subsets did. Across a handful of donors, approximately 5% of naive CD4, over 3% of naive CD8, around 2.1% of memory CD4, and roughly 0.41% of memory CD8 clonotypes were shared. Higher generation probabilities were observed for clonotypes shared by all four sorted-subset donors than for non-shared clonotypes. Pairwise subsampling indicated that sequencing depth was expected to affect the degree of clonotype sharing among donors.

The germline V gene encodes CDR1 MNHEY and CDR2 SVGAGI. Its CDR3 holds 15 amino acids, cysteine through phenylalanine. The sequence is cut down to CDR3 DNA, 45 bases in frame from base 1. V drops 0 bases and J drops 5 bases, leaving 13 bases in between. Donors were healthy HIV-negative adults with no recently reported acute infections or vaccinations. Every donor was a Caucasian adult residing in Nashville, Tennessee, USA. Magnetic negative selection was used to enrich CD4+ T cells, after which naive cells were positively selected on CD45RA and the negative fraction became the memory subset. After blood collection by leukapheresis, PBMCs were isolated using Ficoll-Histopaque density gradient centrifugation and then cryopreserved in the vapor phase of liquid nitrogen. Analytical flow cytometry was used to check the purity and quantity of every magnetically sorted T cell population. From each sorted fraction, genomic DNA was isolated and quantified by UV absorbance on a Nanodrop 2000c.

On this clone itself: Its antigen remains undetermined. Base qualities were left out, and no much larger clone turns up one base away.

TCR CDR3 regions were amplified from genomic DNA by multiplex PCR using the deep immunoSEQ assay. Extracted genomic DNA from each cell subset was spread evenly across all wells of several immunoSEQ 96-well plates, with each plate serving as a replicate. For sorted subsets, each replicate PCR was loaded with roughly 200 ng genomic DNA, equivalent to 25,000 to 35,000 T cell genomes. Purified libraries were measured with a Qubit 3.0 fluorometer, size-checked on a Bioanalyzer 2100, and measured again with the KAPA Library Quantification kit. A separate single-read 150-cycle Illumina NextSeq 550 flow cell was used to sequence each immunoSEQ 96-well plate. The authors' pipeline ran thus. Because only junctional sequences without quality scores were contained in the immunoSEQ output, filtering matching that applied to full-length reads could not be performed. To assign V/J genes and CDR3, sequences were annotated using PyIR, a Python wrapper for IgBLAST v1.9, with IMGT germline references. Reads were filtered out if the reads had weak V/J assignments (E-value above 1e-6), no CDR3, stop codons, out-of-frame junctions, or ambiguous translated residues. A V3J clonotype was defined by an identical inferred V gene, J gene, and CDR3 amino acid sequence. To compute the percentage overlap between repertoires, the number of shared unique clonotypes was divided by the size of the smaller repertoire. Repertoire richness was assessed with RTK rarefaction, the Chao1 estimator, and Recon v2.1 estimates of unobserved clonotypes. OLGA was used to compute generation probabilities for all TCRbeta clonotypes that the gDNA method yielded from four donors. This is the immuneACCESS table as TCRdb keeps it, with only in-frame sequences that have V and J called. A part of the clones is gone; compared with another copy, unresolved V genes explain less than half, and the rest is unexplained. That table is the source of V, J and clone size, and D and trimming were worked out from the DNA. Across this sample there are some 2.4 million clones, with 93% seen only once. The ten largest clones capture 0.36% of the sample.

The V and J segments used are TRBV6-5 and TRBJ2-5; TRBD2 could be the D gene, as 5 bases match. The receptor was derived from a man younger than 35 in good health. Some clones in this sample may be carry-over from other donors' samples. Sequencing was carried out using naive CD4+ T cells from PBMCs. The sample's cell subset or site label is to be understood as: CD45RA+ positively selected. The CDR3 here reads CASSYSNNRGETQYF. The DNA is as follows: TGTGCCAGCAGTTACTCTAACAACCGAGGGGAGACCCAGTACTTC.